These 20 T cell receptor beta chains originate from one sample sequenced in a study of cytomegalovirus exposure and HLA in healthy donors (dated by TCRdb to between 2016 and 2019). The method was the immunoSEQ multiplex PCR assay. For the multiplex PCR, a mixture combining 60 forward primers for TCR Vbeta segments and 13 reverse primers for TCR Jbeta segments was used. What TCRdb holds here is the immuneACCESS table cut down to in-frame rearrangements. Part of the clones is not present; checked against another copy, under half of the missing clones reflect an unresolved V gene, and the others are unexplained. The sample records around 72,000 clones, 60% to 75% of which are singletons. The ten largest make up about 20% of the sample. The sample taken for sequencing was PBMCs. These TCRs come from a man aged 35 to 55 in good health and CMV-seropositive.

This clone turned up a few times. J is TRBJ2-7 and V is TRBV19; 9 bases agree with TRBD1. Germline V gives CDR1 LNHDA, CDR2 SQIVND (reference sequence). The CDR3 consists of 14 residues. The ends lost 7 bases at V and 6 bases at J; junction bases unmatched: 10. CDR3 loop: CASKSGTGSIEQYF. CDR3 bases: TGTGCCAGTAAATCCGGGACAGGGTCTATCGAGCAGTACTTC.

The chain uses TRBV29-1 and TRBJ1-1; 8 positions agree with TRBD1. This CDR3 comprises 13 residues. The V gene end was trimmed by 6 bases and the J gene end by 5 bases; junction bases not matched to a gene: 8. Per the germline V gene, CDR1 is SQVTM and CDR2 is ANQGSEA. CDR3 amino acids: CSVISGGFTEAFF. The CDR3 DNA reads TGCAGCGTCATCTCAGGGGGCTTTACTGAAGCTTTCTTT.

This chain links TRBV30 with TRBJ1-3, with 7 positions matching TRBD1. CDR3 size: 15 residues. The V gene's germline CDR1 is GTSNPN and CDR2 SVGIG (reference sequence). V shed 5 bases and J 0 bases; nucleotides not matched to a gene: 7. The CDR3 nucleotides read TGTGCCTGGGCACAGGGACAGTACTCTGGAAACACCATATATTTT. Its protein is CAWAQGQYSGNTIYF.

With regard to this clone: One junction end disagrees with the germline gene, perhaps due to a read error. The chain carries TRBV11-2 and TRBJ1-2; D is ambiguous. Germline V gene lookup returns CDR1 SGHAT and CDR2 FQNNGV. The CDR3 length is 12 residues. CDR3 region: CASSLVGRQTHF. The CDR3 bases are TGTGCCAGCAGCTTAGTGGGCAGGCAAACCCACTTC.

The chain employs TRBV19 and TRBJ1-1; 7 bases match TRBD1. The CDR3 is made up of 13 amino acids. The germline V gene has CDR1 LNHDA and CDR2 SQIVND (reference sequence). The trim removed 7 bases at V and 7 bases at J, leaving 9 bases unmatched. CDR3 loop: CASTPTGHREAFF. CDR3 nucleotide sequence: TGTGCCAGTACCCCGACAGGGCACCGTGAAGCTTTCTTT.

The CDR3 nucleotides read TGTGCCAGCGAGAGAGGGGGCAGCACCGGGGAGCTGTTTTTT. Translating it yields CASERGGSTGELFF. This chain connects TRBV28 to TRBJ2-2, with 7 bases lining up with TRBD1. The germline V gene encodes CDR1 MDHEN and CDR2 SYDVKM. Trimming took 8 bases from V and 4 from J; bases not matched to a gene: 7. The CDR3 is 14 residues long.

The rearrangement joins TRBV4-1 to TRBJ2-7, with TRBD2 matching over 13 bases. The germline CDR1 and CDR2 sequences are MGHRA and YSYEKL. The CDR3 loop spans 17 amino acids. The ends lost 3 bases at V and 6 bases at J; junction bases unmatched: 11. This CDR3 reads CASSHEGTSGGASEQYF. CDR3 bases: TGCGCCAGCAGCCATGAGGGAACTAGCGGGGGGGCATCCGAGCAGTACTTC.

There are a few counts of this clone. The chain is built from TRBV7-2 and TRBJ2-2, with D maybe TRBD1 (6 bases). Germline CDR1 SGHTA, CDR2 FQGNSA. The V end was cut by 2 bases, the J end by 4 bases, with 8 bases between. The CDR3 consists of 14 residues. In DNA, the CDR3 is TGTGCCAGCAGCTTACAGGGGATCACCGGGGAGCTGTTTTTT. Its protein product is CASSLQGITGELFF. Based on the CDR3 plus reference TRBV7-2 and TRBJ2-2, the full variable domain is GAGVSQSPSNKVTEKGKDVELRCDPISGHTALYWYRQSLGQGLEFLIYFQGNSAPDKSGLPSDRFSAERTGGSVSTLTIQRTQQEDSAVYLCASSLQGITGELFFGEGSRLTVL.

The rearrangement links TRBV27 to TRBJ1-5; D gene ambiguous. Trimming took off 6 bases at V and 4 bases at J, with 10 bases between the two ends. CDR1 is MNHEY and CDR2 is SMNVEV in the germline V gene (reference sequence). CDR3 length: 13 residues. CDR3 loop: CASSQGRNQPQHF. CDR3 bases: TGTGCCAGCAGCCAAGGGAGAAATCAGCCCCAGCATTTT.

This chain links TRBV30 with TRBJ1-6; TRBD1 might be the D (6 bases). Germline V gene data show CDR1 as GTSNPN and CDR2 as SVGIG (reference sequence). The CDR3 spans 14 residues. Trimming stripped 0 bases from V and 9 bases from J, with 12 bases between. CDR3 in amino acids: CAWSVGDNGSPLHF. The CDR3 DNA reads as TGTGCCTGGAGTGTAGGGGACAACGGTTCACCCCTCCACTTT.

The V and J genes are TRBV4-2 and TRBJ2-6; possible D gene TRBD1, 5 bases. The CDR3 is made up of 18 amino acids. The V gene lost 0 bases and the J gene lost 0 bases, with 12 bases spanning the gap. Germline lookup yields CDR1 LGHNA and CDR2 YNFKEQ. The CDR3 reads CASSQEQAHFSGANVLTF. CDR3 nucleotide sequence: TGTGCCAGCAGCCAAGAACAGGCCCACTTCTCTGGGGCCAACGTCCTGACTTTC.

This clone was observed a handful of times. The chain combines TRBV4-1 with TRBJ2-3; 10 nucleotides agree with TRBD1. CDR1 is MGHRA and CDR2 is YSYEKL in the germline V gene. With 0 bases clipped from V and 2 bases from J, the junction kept 11 bases outside the gene matches. The CDR3 consists of 19 residues. The DNA of the CDR3 is TGCGCCAGCAGCCAAGATCGAGCAGTGACAGGGGGCGCCACAGATACGCAGTATTTT. It is translated as CASSQDRAVTGGATDTQYF.

The chain uses TRBV28 and TRBJ1-4; 8 bases are shared with TRBD1. V was pared by 4 bases and J by 4 bases, with 8 bases of the junction left unmatched. Germline-derived CDR1 and CDR2 are MDHEN and SYDVKM. The CDR3 runs 16 residues. Here the CDR3 DNA reads TGTGCCAGCAGTTCCGACAGGGGACATTTTAATGAAAAACTGTTTTTT. Translation gives CASSSDRGHFNEKLFF.

J is TRBJ1-2 and V is TRBV5-1; a possible D gene is TRBD1 (5 bases). The germline gives CDR1 SGHRS, CDR2 YFSETQ. The germline V and J ends were trimmed by 0 bases and 4 bases, with 10 bases remaining between them. The CDR3 contains 14 residues. CDR3 amino acids: CASSLVGQGYGYTF. As DNA, the CDR3 is TGCGCCAGCAGCTTGGTAGGTCAGGGCTATGGCTACACCTTC.

This chain links TRBV5-4 with TRBJ1-1; 10 bases agree with TRBD1. V shed 5 bases and J 5 bases; nucleotides not matched to a gene: 9. The CDR3 length is 15 residues. Germline V gene sequence: CDR1 SGHNT, CDR2 YYREEE (reference sequence). CDR3 sequence reads: CASSSPGGQGTEAFF. Here the CDR3 DNA reads TGTGCCAGCAGTTCTCCCGGGGGACAGGGGACTGAAGCTTTCTTT.

This sequence joins TRBV9 and TRBJ2-3, with a tentative D call TRBD1 (5 bases). Germline V CDR1 and CDR2: SGDLS, YYNGEE. CDR3 length: 14 amino acids. Trimming left V 4 bases short and J 6 bases short, with 15 bases between. For the CDR3, the DNA is TGTGCCAGCAGCCCAGGGCCCATGAGGGATACGCAGTATTTT. The encoded protein is CASSPGPMRDTQYF.

This chain connects TRBV28 to TRBJ2-2, with 10 bases fitting TRBD1. The J segment lost 3 bases and the V segment lost 5 bases, leaving 6 bases of the junction unmatched. CDR1 MDHEN and CDR2 SYDVKM come from the germline V gene. The CDR3 sequence is 16 residues long. CDR3 protein: CASSRPGQGHTGELFF. The CDR3 region has the DNA TGTGCCAGCAGTAGACCGGGACAGGGGCACACCGGGGAGCTGTTTTTT.

This chain joins TRBV13 and TRBJ2-3; TRBD2 matches at 11 bases. V gave up 5 bases and J gave up 2 bases; unmatched junction bases: 15. The CDR3 totals 19 residues. The V gene's germline CDR1 is PRHDT and CDR2 FYEKMQ (reference sequence). CDR3 amino acids: CASSPFLAGGSPVTDTQYF. The DNA of the CDR3 is TGTGCCAGCAGCCCCTTCCTAGCGGGGGGCTCACCTGTCACAGATACGCAGTATTTT. Full variable domain (remainder filled in from reference TRBV13 and TRBJ2-3): AAGVIQSPRHLIKEKRETATLKCYPIPRHDTVYWYQQGPGQDPQFLISFYEKMQSDKGSIPDRFSAQQFSDYHSELNMSSLELGDSALYFCASSPFLAGGSPVTDTQYFGPGTRLTVL.

The gene calls are TRBV5-4 and TRBJ2-1, with D possibly being TRBD1 (7 bases). Germline-derived CDR1 and CDR2 are SGHNT and YYREEE (reference sequence). Trimming shortened V by 0 bases and J by 7 bases, and 11 bases separated the two germline ends. CDR3 size: 14 residues. The CDR3 bases are TGTGCCAGCAGCTTGGGGGCAGGGGGGAATGAGCAGTTCTTC. Translation gives CASSLGAGGNEQFF.

This chain uses TRBV20-1 with TRBJ1-4; D call uncertain. V shed 4 bases and J shed 7 bases, with 7 bases lying between them. The CDR3 has 11 amino acids. Germline lookup yields CDR1 DFQATT and CDR2 SNEGSKA (reference sequence). As DNA, the CDR3 is TGCAGTGCTAAGAGCTTTGAAAAACTGTTTTTT. Residues: CSAKSFEKLFF.